One T cell receptor beta chain is described in this entry. The CDR3 is 14 residues long. Germline assignment: CDR1 MGHRA and CDR2 YSYEKL. The trim removed 1 base at V and 7 bases at J, leaving 4 bases unmatched. Profiling relied on immunoSEQ multiplex PCR, and the TCRdb table lists in-frame clones only, not all of them. The sample carries under 15,000 clones, nearly 80% recorded once. This record comes from a study of sequential checkpoint blockade in melanoma. As for treatment: randomized to nivolumab then ipilimumab (arm A) or the reverse (arm B). The chain links TRBV4-1 to TRBJ2-1, with TRBD1 matching 7 bases. This receptor was taken from a human donor with melanoma. The input for sequencing was CD8+ T cells sorted from blood (inferred from file names), taken from a patient given nivolumab and ipilimumab in sequence. In DNA form, the CDR3 reads TGCGCCAGCAGCCAAGTACAGGGGAGTAATGAGCAGTTCTTC. It codes for CASSQVQGSNEQFF.